These T cell receptor beta chains were read from a single sample in a study of Graves' ophthalmopathy and Graves' hyperthyroidism. One entry per CDR3 protein results from TCRdb running MiXCR on the multiplex PCR reads. The table shows 1 million to 1.3 million distinct CDR3 sequences, with about 40% occurring only once. The sequencing input was peripheral blood or thyroid tissue (not recorded which). Receptors were obtained from an adult man with Graves' hyperthyroidism. CDR3s include the opening cysteine and the closing phenylalanine or tryptophan. Each record gives: V gene, clone size, CDR3 length, CDR3 protein. A row's size may be missing; if present it is once, few, many or a size class.

TRBV7-3,few,13,CASSFKGANVLTF
TRBV3-2,.,16,CASSQEVGAWNTEAFF
TRBV12-3/TRBV12-4,.,16,CASTKRQGGMNTEAFF
TRBV14,.,19,CASSRSGDGTGAVNSPLHF
TRBV11-2,many,12,CASSVIGTEAFF
TRBV7-9,many,17,CASSQRKTEPNTGELFF
TRBV25-1,.,13,CASSTQGVTEAFF
TRBV29-1,many,14,CSVVGTENQETQYF
TRBV29-1,.,12,CSVCHRGYGYTF
TRBV7-6,many,18,CASSFMSPRSGSGNTIYF
TRBV18,few,14,CASSPPSRQDEQYF
TRBV10-3,.,16,CAIRAGTGSNVSPLHF
TRBV20-1,.,12,CSAIVGRETQYF
TRBV20-1,few,14,CSAQRGGKEETQYF
TRBV9,.,16,CASSQETGTGPYEQYF
TRBV5-1,few,15,CASSQTRGLDYGYTF
TRBV28,few,17,CASSFDPSGQLDYGYTF
TRBV7-9,.,12,CASSLVETTIYF
TRBV18,.,16,CASSPPDAGLTYEQYF
TRBV9,few,19,CASSVDGGQGGGNGYEQYF
TRBV19,.,12,CASSIRGLGYTF
TRBV27,few,14,CASTDQGYTGELFF
TRBV10-2,.,11,CASKGAGGYTF
TRBV7-2,.,17,CASSLPTTPVGGNTIYF
TRBV7-2,.,17,CASSADRDSFYGNTIYF
TRBV20-1,many,12,CSAHSSYNEQFF
TRBV20-1,.,20,CSARDHRTGVSQNSNQPQHF
TRBV29-1,many,12,CSVRANTGELFF
TRBV4-1,.,16,CASSPETGSGEWEKYF
TRBV7-2,many,11,CASKITGELFF
TRBV20-1,.,16,CSARVGTGGHNQPQHF
TRBV29-1,many,16,CSVEPRVGRHTGELFF
TRBV20-1,few,12,CSARTGGNTIYF
TRBV12-3/TRBV12-4,many,14,CASSFEGFLTEAFF
TRBV19,.,16,CASSITGLLGVTEAFF
TRBV4-3,few,15,CASSPQTGLGNEQYF
TRBV29-1,.,14,CSSQAHTGLYGYTF
TRBV10-3,.,11,CAISGGNEQYF
TRBV29-1,few,14,CSALLPGHSYEQYF
TRBV6-5,few,14,CAASGTESSYEQYF
TRBV10-2,.,14,CASSEPDRQGGYTF
TRBV11-2,few,16,CASSLKGLAGPYEQYF
TRBV12-3/TRBV12-4,few,14,CASSATVNGETQYF
TRBV13,many,13,CASSLRVSYGYTF
TRBV20-1,.,14,CSATPSGRVHEQYF
TRBV10-3,many,17,CAISESAPGVSSYEQYF